By share of the sample, the clone carrying this T cell receptor (beta chain) is medium-sized. The antigen is undetermined. This sample was taken from a study of T cells in localized non-small cell lung cancer. General study findings and limits: Sequencing, confined to only one tumor region, leaves heterogeneity possible. A median of about 60 of the top 100 tumor clones appeared in adjacent lung, which was paired and uninvolved.

Atypia-free adjacent lung was sampled at least 2 cm beyond the tumor margin. Libraries were prepared by immunoSEQ multiplex PCR; TCRdb keeps only in-frame clonotypes and omits some of them. This sample has 950 to 1,500 clones; 15% to 20% occur once, and the top ten carry over 30%. The V segment lost 10 bases and the J segment 0 bases; nucleotides outside the gene matches: 5. The germline V gene has CDR1 MNHGY and CDR2 SAAAGT. This CDR3 has 13 residues. The J gene is TRBJ2-7, the V gene TRBV6-8, with 8 bases lining up with TRBD2. The TCR was taken from a male donor at least 60 years old with stage I lung adenocarcinoma. The sample here was normal lung tissue next to the tumor, taken before any cancer treatment. Here the CDR3 DNA reads TGTGCCACCCAGCGGGGGAGCTCCTACGAGCAGTACTTC. It is translated as CATQRGSSYEQYF.